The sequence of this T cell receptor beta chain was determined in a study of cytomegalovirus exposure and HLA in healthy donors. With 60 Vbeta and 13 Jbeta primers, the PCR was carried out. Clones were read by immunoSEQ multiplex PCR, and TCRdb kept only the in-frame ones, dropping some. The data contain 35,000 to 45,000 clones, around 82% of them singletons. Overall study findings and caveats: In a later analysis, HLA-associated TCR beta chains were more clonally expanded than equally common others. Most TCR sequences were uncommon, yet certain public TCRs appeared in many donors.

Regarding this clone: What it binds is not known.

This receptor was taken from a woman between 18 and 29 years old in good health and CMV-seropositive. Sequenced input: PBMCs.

The CDR3 is CASSEAGSTDTQYF. In DNA form, the CDR3 reads TGTGCCAGCAGTGAGGCGGGGAGCACAGATACGCAGTATTTT. The V gene is TRBV6-1, the J gene TRBJ2-3, with TRBD2 as a possible D gene (6 bases). This CDR3 is built from 14 residues. The V end was cut by 3 bases, the J end by 0 bases, with 7 bases between. Germline CDR1 and CDR2: MNHNS and SASEGT.